Below are 3 T cell receptor beta chains sequenced from a single sample in a study of cytomegalovirus exposure and HLA in healthy donors. The PCR employed 60 Vbeta primers together with 13 Jbeta primers. The assay was immunoSEQ multiplex PCR, and TCRdb's table has in-frame clones only and misses some. The sample includes under 130,000 clones, around 60% of them seen just once. The source material was PBMCs. All receptors come from a woman in her forties or fifties in good health and CMV-seronegative.

This chain uses TRBV27 with TRBJ2-6, with 9 bases lining up with TRBD1. Germline trimming cut 3 bases from V and 0 bases from J; bases unmatched to any gene: 9. Germline V lookup: CDR1 MNHEY, CDR2 SMNVEV (reference sequence). The CDR3 extends over 19 amino acids. This CDR3 is CASSFSRTGVFSGANVLTF. CDR3 DNA sequence: TGTGCCAGCAGTTTTTCTCGGACAGGGGTGTTCTCTGGGGCCAACGTCCTGACTTTC.

DNA for the CDR3: TGCGCCAGCAGCTGGACAGGGGAAGGGAGTCAGCCCCAGCATTTT. Translation gives CASSWTGEGSQPQHF. V gene TRBV5-1 combines with J gene TRBJ1-5, with 9 bases fitting TRBD1. Trimming at V came to 3 bases and at J to 6 bases, leaving 7 bases not matched to a gene. The CDR3 spans 15 residues. Looked up from germline, CDR1 is SGHRS and CDR2 is YFSETQ.

The genes are TRBV10-3 and TRBJ2-1, with TRBD2 matching over 12 bases. This CDR3 is built from 14 residues. Germline trimming cut 6 bases from V and 7 bases from J; bases unmatched to any gene: 4. Germline V gene sequence: CDR1 ENHRY, CDR2 SYGVKD. The DNA for the CDR3 is TGTGCCATCAGGGCTAGCGGGAGGGGAAATGAGCAGTTCTTC. Its protein product is CAIRASGRGNEQFF.